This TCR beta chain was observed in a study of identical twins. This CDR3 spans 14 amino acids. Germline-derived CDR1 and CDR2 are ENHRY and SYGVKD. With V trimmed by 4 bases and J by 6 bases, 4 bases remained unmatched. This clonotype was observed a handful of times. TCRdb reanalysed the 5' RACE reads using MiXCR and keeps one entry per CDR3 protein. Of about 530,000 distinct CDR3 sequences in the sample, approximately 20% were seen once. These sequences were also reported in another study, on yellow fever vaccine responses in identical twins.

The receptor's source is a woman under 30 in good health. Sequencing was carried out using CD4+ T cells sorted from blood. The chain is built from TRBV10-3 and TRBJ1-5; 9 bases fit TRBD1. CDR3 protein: CAISGDRVGQPQHF. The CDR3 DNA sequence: TGTGCCATCAGTGGGGACAGGGTGGGTCAGCCCCAGCATTTT.